This TCR beta chain was identified in a study of monozygotic twins with inflammatory bowel disease. Points from the study as a whole: Versus healthy twins, IBD patients showed fewer clonotypes shared with others, especially with disease activity.

In the case of this clonotype: As yet, its antigen is unknown.

CDR3 length: 12 amino acids. UMIs bearing a 6-nucleotide sample barcode were added through template switching. TCRdb re-called the 5' RACE reads and gives one entry per CDR3 protein, without DNA. The record lists 150,000 or so distinct CDR3 sequences, of which the ten most abundant hold around 6.8%. The sequenced material came from blood. The TCR comes from a human donor with ulcerative colitis or Crohn's disease, or a healthy co-twin of an affected twin (not recorded which). The V gene is TRBV12-3 or TRBV12-4, the J gene TRBJ1-5. CDR3: CASSLEFQPQHF.